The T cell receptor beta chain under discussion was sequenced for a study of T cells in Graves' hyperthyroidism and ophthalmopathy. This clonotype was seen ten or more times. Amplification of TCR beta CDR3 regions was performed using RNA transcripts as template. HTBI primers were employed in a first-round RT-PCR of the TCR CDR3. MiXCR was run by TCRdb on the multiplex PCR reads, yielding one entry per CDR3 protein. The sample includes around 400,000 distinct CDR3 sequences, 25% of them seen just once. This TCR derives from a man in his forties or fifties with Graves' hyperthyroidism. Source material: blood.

The chain's CDR3 is CASSLKAGGIYNEQFF. CDR3 bases: TGTGCCAGCAGCTTAAAGGCAGGGGGGATTTACAATGAGCAGTTCTTC. V and J are TRBV7-8 and TRBJ2-1; TRBD1 might be the D (7 bases). V lost 2 bases and J lost 4, with 15 bases in between. In germline, CDR1 is SGHVS, CDR2 FQNEAQ. The CDR3 runs 16 residues.